This T cell receptor beta chain was sequenced during a study of T cells after yellow fever vaccination. Study context: Preparation of the low-cell-number fractions used SMART-Seq v4 Ultra Low Input. Study results and limitations: The CD4 compartment and the CD8 compartment contained a small share of clonotypes in common.

The CDR3 spans 14 residues. Germline V lookup: CDR1 SQVTM, CDR2 ANQGSEA. The J segment lost 2 bases and the V segment lost 4 bases, leaving 2 bases of the junction unmatched. For this clonotype: Its antigen is not known.

A universal primer site and UMIs were added as TCR cDNA was made by 5'RACE template switching. TCRdb re-called the 5' RACE reads through MiXCR, storing one row per CDR3 protein. This table has a few hundred thousand distinct CDR3 sequences, roughly 4.3% appearing once. Sequencing used PBMCs, obtained 15 days after the yellow fever booster vaccination. The receptor was isolated from a man aged 18 to 30 who received the YFV17D yellow fever vaccine. The chain carries TRBV29-1 and TRBJ2-6, with 7 bases fitting TRBD1. CDR3 sequence: CSVGQGAGANVLTF. Written as DNA, the CDR3 is TGCAGCGTTGGGCAGGGGGCTGGGGCCAACGTCCTGACTTTC.